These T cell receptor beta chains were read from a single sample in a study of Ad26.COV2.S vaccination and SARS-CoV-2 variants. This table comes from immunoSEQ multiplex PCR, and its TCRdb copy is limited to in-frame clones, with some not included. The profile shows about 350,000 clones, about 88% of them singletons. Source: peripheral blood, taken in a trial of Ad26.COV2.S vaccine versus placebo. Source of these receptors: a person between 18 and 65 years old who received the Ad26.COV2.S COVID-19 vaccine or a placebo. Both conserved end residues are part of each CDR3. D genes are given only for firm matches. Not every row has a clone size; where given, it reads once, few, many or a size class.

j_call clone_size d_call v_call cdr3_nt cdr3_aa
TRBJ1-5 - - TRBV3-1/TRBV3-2 TGTGCCAGCAGCCCCCTTCACTCGGTCAATCAGCCCCAGCATTTT CASSPLHSVNQPQHF
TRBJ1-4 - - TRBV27 TGTGCCAGCGGCCAGTCGAGGGGCAGGGTGTTTTTT CASGQSRGRVFF
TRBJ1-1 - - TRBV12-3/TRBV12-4 TGTGCCAGCAGTTTAAGGGGAAGCACTGAAGCTTTCTTT CASSLRGSTEAFF
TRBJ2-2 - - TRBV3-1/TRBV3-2 TGTGCCAGCAGCCACCGGGGGACGAACACCGGGGAGCTGTTTTTT CASSHRGTNTGELFF
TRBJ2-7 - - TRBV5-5 TGTGCCAGCAGCTTTGGGGACCGGGACTACGAGCAGTACTTC CASSFGDRDYEQYF
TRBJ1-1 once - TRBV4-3 TGCGCCAGCAGCCAAGCGCCAGGAGTGAACACTGAAGCTTTCTTT CASSQAPGVNTEAFF
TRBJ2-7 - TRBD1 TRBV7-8 TGTGCCAGCAGCGATCGGGACAGGGACGAGCAGTACTTC CASSDRDRDEQYF
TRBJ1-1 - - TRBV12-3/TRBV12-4 TGTGCCAGCACCGGGGGGCTGAACACTGAAGCTTTCTTT CASTGGLNTEAFF
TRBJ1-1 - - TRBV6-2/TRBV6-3 TGTGCCAGCAGTTACGGGGTAGGCACTGAAGCTTTCTTT CASSYGVGTEAFF
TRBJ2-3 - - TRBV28 TGTGCCAGCAGTTTCTCCAGGGCAAGCACAGATACGCAGTATTTT CASSFSRASTDTQYF
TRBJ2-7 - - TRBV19 TGTGCCAGTAGTACCAGTCAGGGCTACGAGCAGTACTTC CASSTSQGYEQYF
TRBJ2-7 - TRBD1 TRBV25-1 TGTGCCAGCAGCCGACAGGGGGTCTACGAGCAGTACTTC CASSRQGVYEQYF
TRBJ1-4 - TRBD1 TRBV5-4 TGTGCCAGCAGCCCCGGGACAGGGGATGAAAAACTGTTTTTT CASSPGTGDEKLFF